The 17 T cell receptor beta chains given below trace back to one sample, sequenced in a study of T cell repertoires in cytomegalovirus infection. TCRdb processed the reads anew with MiXCR; each CDR3 protein has one entry. The sample carries 250,000 or so distinct CDR3 sequences, over 9% recorded once. Source material: PBMCs. These receptors came from a human donor in good health (CMV status not recorded). Some clones in this sample may be carry-over from other donors' samples.

This clonotype has ten or more counts. The V call is TRBV6-2 or TRBV6-3, the J call TRBJ1-1; TRBD1 aligns across 8 bases. The length of the CDR3 is 14 residues. Germline V gene lookup returns CDR1 MNHEY and CDR2 SVGEGT. Trimming removed 0 bases from V and 5 bases from J; junction bases left unmatched: 2. CDR3 region: CASSYSGQGTEAFF. The DNA for the CDR3 is TGTGCCAGCAGTTACTCCGGACAGGGTACTGAAGCTTTCTTT.

The CDR3 spells CSARDERENDEQFF. DNA of the CDR3: TGCAGTGCTAGAGATGAGAGGGAGAACGATGAGCAGTTCTTC. This chain links TRBV20-1 with TRBJ2-1; a possible D gene is TRBD2 (5 bases). The CDR3 extends over 14 amino acids. V lost 0 bases, J lost 8 bases, and 14 bases lay in between. Germline lookup yields CDR1 DFQATT and CDR2 SNEGSKA (reference sequence).

The chain couples TRBV20-1 to TRBJ2-2; D is uncertain. Germline loops: CDR1 DFQATT, CDR2 SNEGSKA (reference sequence). This CDR3 has 14 residues. Trimming left V 7 bases short and J 3 bases short, with 15 bases between. Here the CDR3 reads CSVPTQHYTGELFF. The CDR3 nucleotides are TGCAGTGTTCCCACGCAACATTACACCGGGGAGCTGTTTTTT.

V is TRBV12-3 or TRBV12-4 and J is TRBJ1-2; D call uncertain. Trimming shortened V by 2 bases and J by 4 bases, and 8 bases separated the two germline ends. CDR3 size: 13 residues. The CDR3 loop reads CASSLWQLYGYTF. The CDR3 bases are TGTGCCAGCAGTTTATGGCAGCTCTATGGCTACACCTTC.

This clonotype was recorded a few times. This chain connects TRBV4-3 to TRBJ2-2, with D hard to call. The germline V gene has CDR1 LGHNA and CDR2 YSLEER. V shed 3 bases and J shed 6 bases, with 8 bases lying between them. This CDR3 spans 13 amino acids. As DNA, the CDR3 is TGCGCCAGCAGCCACGGACCCTCCGGGGAGCTGTTTTTT. This encodes CASSHGPSGELFF.

The table lists this clonotype with a few counts. V gene TRBV19 combines with J gene TRBJ2-7, with 8 positions matching TRBD2. CDR1 is LNHDA and CDR2 is SQIVND in the germline V gene (reference sequence). J was trimmed by 0 bases and V by 1 base; bases with no gene match: 8. The CDR3 extends over 17 amino acids. The CDR3 protein is CASSIGGGQGSSYEQYF. The CDR3, as DNA: TGTGCCAGTAGTATAGGCGGGGGGCAGGGGTCCTCCTACGAGCAGTACTTC.

This clonotype was observed many times. The rearrangement uses TRBV5-1 and TRBJ1-2; maybe TRBD1 (5 bases). Trimming removed 4 bases at V and 4 bases at J, with 11 bases between. The CDR3 is 13 amino acids. CDR1 and CDR2 from the germline V gene are SGHRS and YFSETQ. DNA for the CDR3: TGCGCCAGCAGCCCGGGACGACTCTATGGCTACACCTTC. Its protein is CASSPGRLYGYTF.

This clonotype was observed a few times. The chain joins TRBV7-8 to TRBJ1-5, with a possible D match to TRBD1 (5 bases). This CDR3 is built from 15 residues. Deletions cut 6 bases from V and 3 bases from J, with 15 bases between. Germline V gene data show CDR1 as SGHVS and CDR2 as FQNEAQ. CDR3 loop: CASSWGGGINQPQHF. As DNA, the CDR3 is TGTGCCAGCAGTTGGGGGGGGGGGATCAATCAGCCCCAGCATTTT.

The rearrangement joins TRBV19 to TRBJ2-7; D gene ambiguous. The germline V and J ends were trimmed by 3 bases and 3 bases, with 9 bases remaining between them. CDR1 LNHDA and CDR2 SQIVND come from the germline V gene (reference sequence). The CDR3 has 13 residues. CDR3 amino acids: CASSMRRHYEQYF. CDR3 in DNA: TGTGCCAGTAGTATGAGGCGTCACTACGAGCAGTACTTC.

The gene calls are TRBV3-1 and TRBJ1-1, with a tentative D call TRBD1 (5 bases). The CDR3 covers 14 residues. Trimming took 6 bases from V and 10 from J, leaving 21 bases between them. The germline gives CDR1 LGHDT, CDR2 YNNKEL (reference sequence). In nucleotides, the CDR3 is TGTGCCAGCAGACTGACAGCGGAAGGGGCGGTAGCTTTCTTT. Translating gives CASRLTAEGAVAFF.

This clonotype was detected only a few times. The rearrangement uses TRBV5-4 and TRBJ2-5; 9 bases agree with TRBD2. The V segment lost 3 bases and the J segment 5 bases; nucleotides outside the gene matches: 14. This CDR3 region has 17 residues. Germline V gives CDR1 SGHNT, CDR2 YYREEE (reference sequence). The CDR3 spells CASSSASTRGGRETQYF. Here the CDR3 DNA reads TGTGCCAGCAGCTCAGCGTCAACGCGGGGGGGCCGGGAGACCCAGTACTTC.

The chain is built from TRBV19 and TRBJ1-5; TRBD1 is a possible D gene (6 bases). The CDR3 is 16 residues long. Germline lookup yields CDR1 LNHDA and CDR2 SQIVND (reference sequence). V lost 6 bases, J lost 2 bases, and 17 bases lay in between. In DNA form, the CDR3 reads TGTGCCAGTAGGGGACATGGGGGACGCGGCAATCAGCCCCAGCATTTT. Amino acid sequence: CASRGHGGRGNQPQHF. The whole variable domain, filled in from reference TRBV19 and TRBJ1-5, reads DGGITQSPKYLFRKEGQNVTLSCEQNLNHDAMYWYRQDPGQGLRLIYYSQIVNDFQKGDIAEGYSVSREKKESFPLTVTSAQKNPTAFYLCASRGHGGRGNQPQHFGDGTRLSIL.

The sample holds many counts of this clonotype. V usage is TRBV11-3 and J usage is TRBJ2-1, with D possibly being TRBD1 (5 bases). Germline assignment: CDR1 SGHNT and CDR2 YENEEA. The CDR3 loop spans 16 amino acids. Trimming removed 5 bases from V and 1 base from J, with 15 bases in between. CDR3 nucleotide sequence: TGTGCCAGCAGCCCTGGGGTAAAGGGGTCCTACAATGAGCAGTTCTTC. Its protein product is CASSPGVKGSYNEQFF.

This clonotype was picked up many times. The gene calls are TRBV10-3 and TRBJ2-5; 13 nucleotides match TRBD2. CDR1 is ENHRY, CDR2 SYGVKD, per germline. Germline trimming cut 3 bases from V and 5 bases from J; bases unmatched to any gene: 9. The length of the CDR3 is 17 residues. As DNA, the CDR3 is TGTGCCATCAGTGAACTTCCGGGACTAGCGGGACCGGAGACCCAGTACTTC. It translates to CAISELPGLAGPETQYF.

This clonotype was recorded at least ten times. The gene calls are TRBV25-1 and TRBJ2-7, with a tentative D call TRBD1 (5 bases). V was trimmed by 5 bases and J by 2 bases, leaving 13 bases between them. In germline, CDR1 is MGHDK, CDR2 SYGVNS. This CDR3 region has 14 residues. CDR3 residues: CASSPRQYTYEQYF. CDR3 DNA: TGTGCCAGCAGTCCACGACAGTATACCTACGAGCAGTACTTC.

This clonotype was counted at least ten times. V is TRBV7-2 and J is TRBJ1-2; 8 bases agree with TRBD1. Losses at the gene ends were 4 bases for V and 8 bases for J; bases not matched to a gene: 12. The CDR3 runs to 15 residues. Germline V lookup: CDR1 SGHTA, CDR2 FQGNSA. This CDR3 reads CASSYRTGTSEGYTF. As DNA, the CDR3 is TGTGCCAGCAGCTATCGGACAGGGACCTCGGAGGGCTACACCTTC.

There are many counts of this clonotype. The chain employs TRBV10-3 and TRBJ1-1; D remains unclear. The CDR3 is made up of 14 amino acids. Deletions cut 6 bases from V and 2 bases from J, with 13 bases between. CDR1 ENHRY and CDR2 SYGVKD come from the germline V gene. Here the CDR3 DNA reads TGTGCCATCAGCCGCGACCTTGCTAACACTGAAGCTTTCTTT. It specifies CAISRDLANTEAFF.